The sequence of this T cell receptor (beta chain) was determined in a study of T cell responses to AZD1222 COVID-19 vaccine. General study findings and limits: Donors were chiefly white British, with a greater number of females, and clonal diversity was perhaps underestimated.

The protocol was immunoSEQ multiplex PCR, while the TCRdb copy is restricted to in-frame clones and leaves out a portion. The sample has over 80,000 clones, approximately 90% seen once. As to this clone: The antigen is not known.

Source: peripheral blood, taken 28 days after the second AZD1222 dose. This sequence originates from an adult who received the AZD1222 COVID-19 vaccine.

For the CDR3, the DNA is TGTGCCAGCAGTTTAGCAAAAGAAAAACTGTTTTTT. Its translation is CASSLAKEKLFF. V usage is TRBV28 and J usage is TRBJ1-4; D is unclear. Trimming cost V 2 bases and J 8 bases, with 6 bases left between them. The CDR3 length is 12 residues. Germline V CDR1 and CDR2: MDHEN, SYDVKM.